This T cell receptor (beta chain) was documented in a study of blood T cells in healthy people across ages. Study overall: Template switching picked up about one barcoded beta molecule for each two T cells. Study-level results: Observed TCR beta diversity showed a strong correlation with the percentage of naive T cells as measured by flow cytometry. In older individuals, TCR beta diversity per million T cells was lower, falling roughly linearly with age.

The V gene lost 6 bases and the J gene lost 3 bases, with 17 bases spanning the gap. The CDR3 has 14 amino acids. CDR1 and CDR2 from the germline V gene are DFQATT and SNEGSKA (reference sequence). This clonotype occurred a few times. Its target is not known. A sample-barcoded 5' primer and a J-beta primer mix were used in a second PCR of about 7 to 11 cycles. A minimum of 2.5 million CDR3-containing paired-end reads was obtained for each sample. Via MiXCR, TCRdb re-called the 5' RACE reads, giving one row per CDR3 protein. The table has 600,000 to 1,000,000 distinct CDR3 sequences, around 25% seen once. A further study also used this sample, focusing on T cells of mothers and their children.

The TCR was taken from a boy between 10 and 17 years old in good health. Material for sequencing was blood. The V call is TRBV20-1, the J call TRBJ2-5, with D perhaps TRBD2 (7 bases). For the CDR3, the DNA is TGCAGTGCCCCCATCCGGGGGGCCGAAGAGACCCAGTACTTC. It specifies CSAPIRGAEETQYF.